The source of this T cell receptor (beta chain) is a study of blood T cells in healthy people across ages. Study-wide results and caveats: Older age coincided with a roughly linear decline in TCR beta diversity per million T cells. As naive T cell percentage varied, TCR beta diversity correlated strongly with it. Both higher diversity and more naive CD4+ cells marked long-lived donors when set against aged donors.

Samples had at least 7 million PBMCs isolated from them. Alongside a J-beta primer mix, a sample-barcoded 5' primer served in a second PCR lasting 7 to 11 cycles. TCRdb called the 5' RACE reads again in MiXCR, with one record for every CDR3 protein. Here the sample spans approximately 880,000 distinct CDR3 sequences, approximately 49% being singletons. This clonotype has at least ten counts. Its cognate antigen is unknown. The length of the CDR3 is 14 residues. V was trimmed by 3 bases and J by 2 bases, leaving 10 bases between them. Germline V gives CDR1 LNHNV, CDR2 YYDKDF (reference sequence). The specimen was blood. The genes are TRBV15 and TRBJ1-2, with TRBD1 as a possible D gene (6 bases). This TCR derives from a man aged 25 to 45 in good health. DNA of the CDR3: TGTGCCACCAGCAGGTGGGACACAAACTATGGCTACACCTTC. Encoded protein: CATSRWDTNYGYTF.